This T cell receptor (beta chain) was found in a study of cytomegalovirus exposure and HLA in healthy donors. Findings and limits, study-wide: Data from an earlier analysis indicated that most TCR beta V segments were productive either about 87% or about 30% of the time.

PCR involved 60 Vbeta and 13 Jbeta primers. Profiled with immunoSEQ multiplex PCR; TCRdb holds only in-frame clones, not every one. Of approximately 150,000 clones listed, approximately 80% were seen once; the top ten hold roughly a tenth. With respect to this clone: Its antigen is still unknown.

Sequences were obtained from PBMCs. This clonotype originated in a man in his fifties in good health and CMV-seropositive.

CDR3 region: CATSGQGPAGYEQYF. As DNA, the CDR3 is TGTGCCACCAGCGGACAGGGGCCAGCGGGGTACGAGCAGTACTTC. V gene TRBV15 combines with J gene TRBJ2-7; TRBD1 aligns across 9 bases. Germline trimming cut 5 bases from V and 4 bases from J; bases unmatched to any gene: 9. This CDR3 spans 15 amino acids. CDR1 and CDR2 from the germline V gene are LNHNV and YYDKDF (reference sequence). Complete variable domain (other parts from reference TRBV15 and TRBJ2-7): DAMVIQNPRYQVTQFGKPVTLSCSQTLNHNVMYWYQQKSSQAPKLLFHYYDKDFNNEADTPDNFQSRRPNTSFCFLDIRSPGLGDTAMYLCATSGQGPAGYEQYFGPGTRLTVT.